This TCR beta chain was profiled in a study of blood T cell repertoires in COVID-19. Study background: Specimens from acute and convalescent COVID-19 originated in the United States, Italy and Spain.

Authors' analysis steps: Reference gene primer amplification in the assay estimated nucleated cell counts. Profiled with immunoSEQ multiplex PCR; TCRdb holds only in-frame clones, not every one. V, J and clone size were drawn from that table, and D and trimming were deduced from the DNA. The table has around 150,000 clones, 87% seen once. The Seattle site enrolled patients during active infection and followed them longitudinally. The V and J ends lost 0 bases and 8 bases respectively, with 11 bases between them. Germline loops: CDR1 LGHDT, CDR2 YNNKEL (reference sequence). The CDR3 has 15 residues. This TCR was recovered from a woman aged 70-85 years with COVID-19, enrolled during active disease. The sample taken for sequencing was peripheral blood. J is TRBJ1-6 and V is TRBV3-1 (or the pseudogene TRBV3-2), with a weak D call TRBD1 (6 bases). CDR3 amino acids: CASSQDQGSDSPLHF. The DNA for the CDR3 is TGTGCCAGCAGCCAAGATCAGGGGAGCGATTCACCCCTCCACTTT.